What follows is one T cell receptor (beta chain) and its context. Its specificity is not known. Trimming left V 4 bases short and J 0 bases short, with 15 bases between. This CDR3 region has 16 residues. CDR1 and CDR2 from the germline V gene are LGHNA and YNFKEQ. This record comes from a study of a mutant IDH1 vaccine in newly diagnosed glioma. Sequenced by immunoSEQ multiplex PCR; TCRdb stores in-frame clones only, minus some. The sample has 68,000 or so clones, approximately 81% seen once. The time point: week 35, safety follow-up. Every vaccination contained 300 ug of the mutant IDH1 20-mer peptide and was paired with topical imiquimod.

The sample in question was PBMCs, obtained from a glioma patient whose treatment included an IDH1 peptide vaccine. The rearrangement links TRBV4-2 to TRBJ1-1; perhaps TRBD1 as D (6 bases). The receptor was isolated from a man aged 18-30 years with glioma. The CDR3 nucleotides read TGTGCCAGCAGCCCGTTGGGCTCAGGGGTGAACACTGAAGCTTTCTTT. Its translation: CASSPLGSGVNTEAFF.